Listed here are 23 T cell receptor beta chains from one sample, sequenced in a study of T cells in Graves' hyperthyroidism and ophthalmopathy (dated by TCRdb to between 2018 and 2021). Library preparation employed multiplex PCR. Sequencing instrument: Illumina HiSeq 2000. Amplification of TCR beta CDR3 regions was carried out from RNA transcripts. A first-round RT-PCR of the TCR CDR3 used the HTBI primer set with the Qiagen OneStep RT-PCR kit. In TCRdb, the public reads were trimmed at Q25 with fastp and aligned with MiXCR, with productive beta chains retained. Entries that share a CDR3 protein sequence are merged under the most common genes and DNA. The sample table lists 660,000 or so distinct CDR3 sequences, roughly 45% of them with a count of one. The biggest ten clones account for roughly 6.5% of the sample. Source material: peripheral blood or thyroid tissue (not recorded which). These receptors all come from an adult man with Graves' disease, either hyperthyroidism or ophthalmopathy (not recorded which).

This rearrangement joins TRBV7-6 to TRBJ1-2; TRBD1 aligns across 8 bases. J gave up 12 bases and V 5 bases, and 5 bases lay outside the gene matches. The CDR3 is made up of 11 amino acids. The germline V gene encodes CDR1 SGHVS and CDR2 FNYEAQ. The CDR3 loop is CASSGRTGNTF. DNA of the CDR3: TGTGCCAGCAGCGGCCGGACAGGGAACACCTTC.

This clonotype has more than one count but fewer than ten. The chain employs TRBV6-5 and TRBJ2-6, with D unclear. In germline, CDR1 is MNHEY, CDR2 SVGAGI. The V end lost 1 base, the J end lost 4 bases, and 8 bases lay between the germline ends. The CDR3 totals 15 residues. CDR3 in DNA: TGTGCCAGCAGTTACTTTTCGACGGGGGCCAACGTCCTGACTTTC. Its translation is CASSYFSTGANVLTF.

V and J are TRBV6-5 and TRBJ1-5; D is uncertain. The CDR3 extends over 16 amino acids. Germline V gene lookup returns CDR1 MNHEY and CDR2 SVGAGI. Trimming pared 5 bases from V and 0 bases from J, leaving 14 bases between. This CDR3 reads CASSERAANSNQPQHF. The CDR3 DNA reads TGTGCCAGCAGTGAACGGGCGGCAAATAGCAATCAGCCCCAGCATTTT.

The sample holds many counts of this clonotype. This chain joins TRBV24-1 and TRBJ1-5; TRBD1 agrees at 7 bases. From germline, CDR1 is KGHDR and CDR2 SFDVKD. This CDR3 has 15 residues. V lost 3 bases to trimming and J lost 2 bases; unmatched junction nucleotides: 3. This chain's CDR3 is CATSDRQGGNQPQHF. The CDR3 DNA is TGTGCCACCAGTGATCGACAGGGAGGCAATCAGCCCCAGCATTTT.

Comment on this clonotype: A much larger clone differs by one base, so this may be a read error. The rearrangement uses TRBV29-1 and TRBJ1-5; TRBD1 matches at 7 bases. This CDR3 region has 15 residues. The V gene's germline CDR1 is SQVTM and CDR2 ANQGSEA. With V trimmed by 4 bases and J by 4 bases, 10 bases remained unmatched. This CDR3 is CSVAEGTGANQPQHF. CDR3 bases: TGCAGCGTTGCAGAAGGAACAGGGGCAAATCAGCCCCAGCATTTT. Together with reference TRBV29-1 and TRBJ1-5, the CDR3 gives the full variable domain: SAVISQKPSRDICQRGTSLTIQCQVDSQVTMMFWYRQQPGQSLTLIATANQGSEATYESGFVIDKFPISRPNLTFSTLTVSNMSPEDSSIYLCSVAEGTGANQPQHFGDGTRLSIL.

The chain recombines TRBV12-3 or TRBV12-4 with TRBJ1-1; D might be TRBD1 (5 bases). V lost 4 bases and J lost 0, with 21 bases in between. The length of the CDR3 is 18 residues. The CDR3 region is CASSSFAGAENMNTEAFF. The CDR3 DNA is TGTGCCAGCAGTTCGTTTGCCGGGGCCGAAAATATGAACACTGAAGCTTTCTTT.

The chain recombines TRBV6-5 with TRBJ2-5, with no clear D. V lost 6 bases and J lost 5, with 16 bases in between. The CDR3 contains 14 residues. Germline V gene sequence: CDR1 MNHEY, CDR2 SVGAGI. CDR3 region: CASSQIGHGETQYF. The CDR3 DNA follows: TGTGCCAGCAGCCAAATAGGGCACGGGGAGACCCAGTACTTC.

This chain uses TRBV10-3 with TRBJ2-7; 9 bases are a match to TRBD1. The germline gives CDR1 ENHRY, CDR2 SYGVKD. The CDR3 extends over 14 amino acids. After removal of 4 bases from V and 3 bases from J, the junction contained 4 bases not matched to a gene. The CDR3 DNA reads TGTGCCATCAGTGGGACAGGGGACTACTACGAGCAGTACTTC. Its protein is CAISGTGDYYEQYF.

This clonotype was observed at least ten times. V usage is TRBV7-6 and J usage is TRBJ2-7; D not resolved. CDR3 length: 13 amino acids. In germline, CDR1 is SGHVS, CDR2 FNYEAQ. Trimming took 4 bases from V and 4 from J, leaving 11 bases between them. CDR3 amino acids: CASSSDVGYEQYF. DNA of the CDR3: TGTGCCAGCAGCTCGGACGTGGGTTACGAGCAGTACTTC.

This clonotype was counted ten times or more. This sequence joins TRBV7-9 and TRBJ1-2; tentatively, D is TRBD1 (5 bases). The CDR3 contains 14 residues. Trimming stripped 5 bases from V and 6 bases from J, with 16 bases between. The germline V gene has CDR1 SEHNR and CDR2 FQNEAQ (reference sequence). The CDR3: CASSPGTSLDGYTF. The CDR3 nucleotides are TGTGCCAGCAGCCCCGGGACCTCCTTGGATGGCTACACCTTC.

The CDR3 loop reads CATSDRNDRGHQETQYF. The CDR3, as DNA: TGTGCCACCAGTGACCGCAATGACAGGGGGCACCAAGAGACCCAGTACTTC. The rearrangement uses TRBV24-1 and TRBJ2-5, with 10 nucleotides matching TRBD1. The V segment lost 4 bases and the J segment 0 bases; nucleotides outside the gene matches: 7. The CDR3 consists of 17 residues. In germline, CDR1 is KGHDR, CDR2 SFDVKD.

This clonotype was seen only a few times. CDR3 residues: CASSGVGANEKLFF. CDR3 sequence (DNA): TGTGCCAGCAGTGGTGTGGGGGCTAATGAAAAACTGTTTTTT. V usage is TRBV6-1 and J usage is TRBJ1-4; perhaps TRBD1 as D (5 bases). CDR3 length equals 14 residues. The V gene's germline CDR1 is MNHNS and CDR2 SASEGT. Trimming left V 4 bases short and J 3 bases short, with 9 bases between.

This clonotype was counted many times. The chain joins TRBV29-1 to TRBJ1-2, with 7 positions matching TRBD1. Germline CDR1 and CDR2: SQVTM and ANQGSEA. Trimming cost V 6 bases and J 0 bases; bases outside gene matches: 4. The CDR3 loop spans 13 amino acids. This CDR3 is CSVGQASNYGYTF. CDR3 sequence (DNA): TGCAGCGTCGGACAGGCGTCTAACTATGGCTACACCTTC.

In nucleotides, the CDR3 is TGTGCCAGCAGTGTTACTAGCTCCTATAATTCACCCCTCCACTTT. This translates into CASSVTSSYNSPLHF. The V call is TRBV2, the J call TRBJ1-6; D ambiguous. The CDR3 contains 15 residues. Germline V CDR1 and CDR2: SNHLY, FYNNEI. Trimming took off 4 bases at V and 0 bases at J, with 7 bases between the two ends.

This clonotype was recorded a few times. The chain employs TRBV19 and TRBJ1-2; unclear D gene. The V gene's germline CDR1 is LNHDA and CDR2 SQIVND (reference sequence). There are 15 residues in the CDR3. The ends were cut back, 4 bases at V and 4 bases at J, with 16 bases in the middle. The CDR3 protein is CASSTSESDLYGYTF. DNA of the CDR3: TGTGCCAGTAGTACGTCGGAGAGTGACCTCTATGGCTACACCTTC.

This clonotype has a count of ten or more. This chain connects TRBV2 to TRBJ2-7; TRBD2 aligns across 9 bases. This CDR3 is 15 amino acids long. The V and J ends lost 7 bases and 5 bases, in that order; junction bases with no gene match: 12. Germline values: CDR1 SNHLY, CDR2 FYNNEI. CDR3 residues: CASIHPRTSVHEQYF. The CDR3 nucleotides are TGTGCCAGCATTCACCCCAGGACTAGCGTCCACGAGCAGTACTTC.

The rearrangement uses TRBV7-1 and TRBJ1-2; the match to TRBD1 covers 7 bases. TRBV7-1 is recorded as an ORF, its role being uncertain. The V segment lost 6 bases and the J segment 8 bases; nucleotides outside the gene matches: 9. The CDR3 covers 13 residues. DNA for the CDR3: TGTGCCAGCAGGTCTACAGGGGTTTGGGGCTACACCTTC. Residues: CASRSTGVWGYTF.

V and J are TRBV5-1 and TRBJ1-5; TRBD1 aligns across 9 bases. The CDR3 extends over 16 amino acids. With V trimmed by 4 bases and J by 7 bases, 12 bases remained unmatched. CDR1 SGHRS and CDR2 YFSETQ come from the germline V gene. CDR3 coding DNA: TGCGCCAGCAGCCGGGACAGGGCACTGAGCGAGCAGCCCCAGCATTTT. Its translation: CASSRDRALSEQPQHF.

This clonotype showed up just a few times. The chain combines TRBV11-3 with TRBJ1-6; no definite D call. Trimming pared 5 bases from V and 0 bases from J, leaving 17 bases between. CDR3 size: 18 residues. The germline gives CDR1 SGHNT, CDR2 YENEEA. The CDR3, as DNA: TGTGCCAGCAGCCAAGATGGACTAACGAGCTCCTATAATTCACCCCTCCACTTT. It yields the protein CASSQDGLTSSYNSPLHF.

V usage is TRBV2 and J usage is TRBJ2-2; D may be TRBD1 or TRBD2 (5 bases each). Trimming pared 3 bases from V and 4 bases from J, leaving 24 bases between. Germline assignment: CDR1 SNHLY and CDR2 FYNNEI. The CDR3 sequence is 19 residues long. CDR3 in DNA: TGTGCCAGCAGTGAGGGACCGCCGAACACTGAAGCTGGCACCGGGGAGCTGTTTTTT. As protein: CASSEGPPNTEAGTGELFF.

At least ten counts were recorded for this clonotype. The CDR3 sequence: CASSASGIPNEKLFF. CDR3 DNA sequence: TGTGCCAGCAGTGCCTCAGGGATCCCTAATGAAAAACTGTTTTTT. The gene calls are TRBV2 and TRBJ1-4; TRBD1 might be the D (5 bases). The CDR3 totals 15 residues. Germline loops: CDR1 SNHLY, CDR2 FYNNEI. V lost 4 bases and J lost 3, with 12 bases in between.

The J gene is TRBJ2-2, the V gene TRBV15, with D possibly being TRBD1 (6 bases). The CDR3 runs to 15 residues. Trimming left V 3 bases short and J 4 bases short, with 12 bases between. Germline CDR1 and CDR2: LNHNV and YYDKDF (reference sequence). This CDR3 is CATSRSTGITGELFF. As DNA, the CDR3 is TGTGCCACCAGCAGGAGTACAGGGATCACCGGGGAGCTGTTTTTT.

The chain recombines TRBV7-2 with TRBJ1-2; D not certain. Trimming took off 5 bases at V and 8 bases at J, with 15 bases between the two ends. The CDR3 is 13 residues long. Germline CDR1 reads SGHTA; CDR2 reads FQGNSA. CDR3 residues: CASSARQVGGYTF. CDR3 DNA sequence: TGTGCCAGCAGCGCCCGCCAAGTAGGGGGCTACACCTTC.